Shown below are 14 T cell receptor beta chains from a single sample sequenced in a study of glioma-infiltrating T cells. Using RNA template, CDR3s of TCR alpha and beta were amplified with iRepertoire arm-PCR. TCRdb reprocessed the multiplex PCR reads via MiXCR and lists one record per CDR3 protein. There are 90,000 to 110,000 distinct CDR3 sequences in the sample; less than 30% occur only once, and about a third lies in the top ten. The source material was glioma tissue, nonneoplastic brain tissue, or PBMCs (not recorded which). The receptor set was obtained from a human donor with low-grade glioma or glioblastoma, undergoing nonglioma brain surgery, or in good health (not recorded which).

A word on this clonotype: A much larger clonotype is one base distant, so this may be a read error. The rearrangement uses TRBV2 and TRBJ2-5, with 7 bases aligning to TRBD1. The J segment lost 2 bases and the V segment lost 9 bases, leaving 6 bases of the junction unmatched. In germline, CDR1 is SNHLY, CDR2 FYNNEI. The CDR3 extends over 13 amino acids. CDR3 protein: CASHRGSQETQYF. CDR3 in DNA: TGTGCCAGTCACAGGGGATCGCAAGAGACCCAGTACTTC.

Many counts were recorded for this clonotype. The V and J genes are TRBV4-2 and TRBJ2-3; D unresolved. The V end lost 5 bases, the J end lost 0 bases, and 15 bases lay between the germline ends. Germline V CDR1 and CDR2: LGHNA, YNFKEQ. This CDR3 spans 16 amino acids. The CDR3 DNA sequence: TGTGCCAGCAGCGAAACACAGCTGGACAGCACAGATACGCAGTATTTT. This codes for CASSETQLDSTDTQYF.

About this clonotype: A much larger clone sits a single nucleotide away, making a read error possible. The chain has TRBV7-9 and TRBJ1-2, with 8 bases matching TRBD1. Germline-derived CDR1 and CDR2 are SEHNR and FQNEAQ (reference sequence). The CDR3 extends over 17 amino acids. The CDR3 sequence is CARSPPGQDSVSYGYTF. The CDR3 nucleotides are TGTGCCCGCAGCCCTCCGGGACAGGACTCCGTAAGCTATGGCTACACCTTC.

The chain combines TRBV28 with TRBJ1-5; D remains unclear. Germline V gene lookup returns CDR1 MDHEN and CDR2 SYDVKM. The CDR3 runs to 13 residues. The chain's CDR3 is CGSSYSGNQPQHF. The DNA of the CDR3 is TGTGGCAGTAGTTACTCTGGCAATCAGCCCCAGCATTTT.

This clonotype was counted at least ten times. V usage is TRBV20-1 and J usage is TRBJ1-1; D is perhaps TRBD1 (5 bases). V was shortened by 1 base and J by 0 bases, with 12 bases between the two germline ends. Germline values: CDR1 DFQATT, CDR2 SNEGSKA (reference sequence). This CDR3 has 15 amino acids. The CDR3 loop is CSARAGGLLNTEAFF. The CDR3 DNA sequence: TGCAGTGCTAGAGCTGGGGGACTCCTGAACACTGAAGCTTTCTTT.

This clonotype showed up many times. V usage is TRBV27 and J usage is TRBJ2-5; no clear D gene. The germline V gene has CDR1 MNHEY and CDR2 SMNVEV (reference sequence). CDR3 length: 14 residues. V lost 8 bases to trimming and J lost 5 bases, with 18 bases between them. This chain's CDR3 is CASAYYGLGETQYF. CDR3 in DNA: TGTGCCAGCGCTTATTATGGGCTAGGGGAGACCCAGTACTTC.

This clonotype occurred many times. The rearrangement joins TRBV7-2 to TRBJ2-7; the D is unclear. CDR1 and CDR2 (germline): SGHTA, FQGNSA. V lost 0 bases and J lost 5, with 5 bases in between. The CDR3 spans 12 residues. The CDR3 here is CASSLAIHEQYF. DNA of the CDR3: TGTGCCAGCAGCTTAGCCATACACGAGCAGTACTTC.

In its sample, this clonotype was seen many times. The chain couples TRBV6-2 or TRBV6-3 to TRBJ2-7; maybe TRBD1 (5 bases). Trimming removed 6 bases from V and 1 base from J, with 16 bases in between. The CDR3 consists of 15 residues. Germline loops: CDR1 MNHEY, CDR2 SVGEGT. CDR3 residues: CASSRPTQASYEQYF. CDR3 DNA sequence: TGTGCCAGCAGCCGCCCTACACAGGCTTCCTACGAGCAGTACTTC.

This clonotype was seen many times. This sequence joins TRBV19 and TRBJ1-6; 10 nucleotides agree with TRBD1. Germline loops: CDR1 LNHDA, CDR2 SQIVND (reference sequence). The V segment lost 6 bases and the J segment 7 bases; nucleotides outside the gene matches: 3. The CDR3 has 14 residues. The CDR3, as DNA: TGTGCCAGTAGCCGGGACAGGGGAAATTCACCCCTCCACTTT. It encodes CASSRDRGNSPLHF.

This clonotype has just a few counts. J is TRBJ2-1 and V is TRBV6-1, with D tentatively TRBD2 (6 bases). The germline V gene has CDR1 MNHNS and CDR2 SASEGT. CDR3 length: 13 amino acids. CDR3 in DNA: TGTTCGCGTGCAGCGGGCCAGTTTGATGAGCAGTTCTTC. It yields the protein CSRAAGQFDEQFF.

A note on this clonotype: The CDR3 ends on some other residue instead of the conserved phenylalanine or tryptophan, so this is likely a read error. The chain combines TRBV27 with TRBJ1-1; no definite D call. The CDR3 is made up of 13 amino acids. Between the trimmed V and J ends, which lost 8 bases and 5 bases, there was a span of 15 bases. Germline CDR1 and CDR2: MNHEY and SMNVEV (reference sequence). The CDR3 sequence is CASRPSGGTEAFI. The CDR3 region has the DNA TGTGCCAGCCGACCTTCGGGCGGGACTGAAGCTTTCATT.

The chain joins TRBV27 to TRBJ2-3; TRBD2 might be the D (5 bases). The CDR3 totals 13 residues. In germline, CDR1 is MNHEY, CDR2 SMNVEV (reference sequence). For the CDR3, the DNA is TGTGTTAGCAGTTTAAAAGCGGCCCATACGCAGTATTTT. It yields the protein CVSSLKAAHTQYF.

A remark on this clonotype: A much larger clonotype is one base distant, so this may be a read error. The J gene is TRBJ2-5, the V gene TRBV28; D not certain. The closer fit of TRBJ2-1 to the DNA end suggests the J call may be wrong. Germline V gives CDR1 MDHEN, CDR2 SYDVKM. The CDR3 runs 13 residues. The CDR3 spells CASSSTSRETQFF. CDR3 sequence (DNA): TGTGCCAGCAGTTCCACCTCCAGAGAGACCCAGTTCTTC.

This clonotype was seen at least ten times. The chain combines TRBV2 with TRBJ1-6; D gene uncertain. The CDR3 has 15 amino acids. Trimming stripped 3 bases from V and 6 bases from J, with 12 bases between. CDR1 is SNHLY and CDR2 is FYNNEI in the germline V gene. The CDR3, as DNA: TGTGCCAGCAGTGATTCGCGGCGGCTTAATTCACCCCTCCACTTT. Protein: CASSDSRRLNSPLHF.